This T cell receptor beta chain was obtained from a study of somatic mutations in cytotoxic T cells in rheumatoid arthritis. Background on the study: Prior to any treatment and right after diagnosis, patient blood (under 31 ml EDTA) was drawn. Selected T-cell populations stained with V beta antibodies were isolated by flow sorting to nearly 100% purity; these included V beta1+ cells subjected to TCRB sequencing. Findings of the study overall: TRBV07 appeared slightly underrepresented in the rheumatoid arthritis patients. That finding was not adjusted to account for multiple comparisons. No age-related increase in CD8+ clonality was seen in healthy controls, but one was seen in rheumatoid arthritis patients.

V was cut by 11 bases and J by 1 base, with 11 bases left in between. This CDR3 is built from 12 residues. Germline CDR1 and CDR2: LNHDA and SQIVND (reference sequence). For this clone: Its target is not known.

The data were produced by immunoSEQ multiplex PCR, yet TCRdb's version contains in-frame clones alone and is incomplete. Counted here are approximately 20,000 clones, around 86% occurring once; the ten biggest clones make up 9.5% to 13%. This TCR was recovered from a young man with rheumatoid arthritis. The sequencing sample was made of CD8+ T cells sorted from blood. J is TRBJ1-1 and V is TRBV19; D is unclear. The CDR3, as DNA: TGTGCCTCGGGGTTCCCGAACACTGAAGCTTTCTTT. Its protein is CASGFPNTEAFF.